These T cell receptor beta chains were read from a single sample in a study of cytomegalovirus exposure and HLA in healthy donors. Profiling relied on immunoSEQ multiplex PCR, and the TCRdb table lists in-frame clones only, not all of them. The sample lists over 100,000 clones; around four fifths were seen once. Input material: PBMCs. Every receptor here comes from a woman between 45 and 65 years old in good health and CMV-seropositive. Each CDR3 is given with its conserved first and last residue. A D gene is named only where the DNA matches it firmly. The size field is filled for only some rows; it gives once, few, many or a size class.

TRBJ2-3,TRBD1,TRBV18,-,TGTGCCAGCTCACCACCGGGACAGGGTTCAGATACGCAGTATTTT,CASSPPGQGSDTQYF
TRBJ2-7,TRBD2,TRBV19,once,TGTGCCAGTAGTATTATAGCGGGGGTACGGTACGAGCAGTACTTC,CASSIIAGVRYEQYF
TRBJ2-5,TRBD1,TRBV5-8,-,TGTGCCAGCAGCTTGGGGGACAGGAGACAGGGGGAGACCCAGTACTTC,CASSLGDRRQGETQYF
TRBJ2-3,TRBD2,TRBV5-1,-,TGCGCCAGCAGCTTGGATCCTAGCGGGGGCACAGATACGCAGTATTTT,CASSLDPSGGTDTQYF
TRBJ2-5,-,TRBV2,-,TGTGCCAGCAGGTGGTACAGACCTCAAGAGACCCAGTACTTC,CASRWYRPQETQYF
TRBJ2-2,TRBD2,TRBV28,-,TGTGCCAGCAGTCCCCCGGGAGGGAACACCGGGGAGCTGTTTTTT,CASSPPGGNTGELFF
TRBJ1-3,-,TRBV4-3,-,TGCGCCAGCAGCCAAGATCCAGGGGCGGGAAACACCATATATTTT,CASSQDPGAGNTIYF
TRBJ2-7,TRBD2,TRBV5-4,-,TGTGCCAGCAGCCCCGGGACTACCAGCTCCTACGAGCAGTACTTC,CASSPGTTSSYEQYF
TRBJ1-1,-,TRBV10-3,few,TGTGCCATCAGTGAGTCGAAAGGACAGATGAACACTGAAGCTTTCTTT,CAISESKGQMNTEAFF
TRBJ2-3,TRBD2,TRBV10-1,once,TGCGCCAGCAGTGACGGCGGGAGCGGTGGGGATACGCAGTATTTT,CASSDGGSGGDTQYF
TRBJ2-1,TRBD1,TRBV28,-,TGTGCCAGCAGTTCACTCTGGACAGGGGGCTACAATGAGCAGTTCTTC,CASSSLWTGGYNEQFF
TRBJ1-4,TRBD1,TRBV27,-,TGTGCCAGCAGTCCGCGGACAGGGCGGGAAAAACTGTTTTTT,CASSPRTGREKLFF
TRBJ1-1,TRBD1,TRBV6-5,-,TGTGCCAGCAGTTACAGTCAGGGGGGAACTGAAGCTTTCTTT,CASSYSQGGTEAFF
TRBJ2-7,TRBD2,TRBV5-1,once,TGCGCCAGCAGCTTGGGCCTGAAGGGTAAGCGGGGAACCTACGAGCAGTACTTC,CASSLGLKGKRGTYEQYF
TRBJ1-1,-,TRBV6-1,once,TGTGCCAGCAGTGAACGGTACGGGGGGTTTTCTTTAGCTTTCTTT,CASSERYGGFSLAFF
TRBJ2-3,TRBD1,TRBV5-6,once,TGTGCCAGCAGCGGAAACCGGAGGACAGGGGTTTTCACAGATACGCAGTATTTT,CASSGNRRTGVFTDTQYF
TRBJ2-3,TRBD2,TRBV5-1,-,TGCGCCAGCAGCTTGGCGGGAACGGGAGGAGATACGCAGTATTTT,CASSLAGTGGDTQYF
TRBJ2-3,TRBD2,TRBV14,few,TGTGCCAGCAGCCGTTCTAGCGGGGGGCAAGGCACAGATACGCAGTATTTT,CASSRSSGGQGTDTQYF
TRBJ2-5,-,TRBV5-1,-,TGCGCCAGCAGCCCCGCGGGGGCAAGAGAGACCCAGTACTTC,CASSPAGARETQYF
TRBJ2-7,TRBD2,TRBV4-2,few,TGTGCCAGCAGCCAACCTAGGACTAGCGGGAGGATGTACGAGCAGTACTTC,CASSQPRTSGRMYEQYF
TRBJ2-1,-,TRBV6-5,-,TGTGCCAGCAGTTATAGCTGGCGCAATGAGCAGTTCTTC,CASSYSWRNEQFF
TRBJ2-3,TRBD2,TRBV13,-,TGTGCCAGCAGCTTGGGTCCCGGGACTAGCGGGAGGGCAGATACGCAGTATTTT,CASSLGPGTSGRADTQYF
TRBJ2-1,TRBD2,TRBV5-1,few,TGCGCCAGCAGCTTAGATAGCGGGACTTACAATGAGCAGTTCTTC,CASSLDSGTYNEQFF
TRBJ2-1,TRBD1,TRBV2,once,TGTGCCAGCAGTGAAGGGGACAGGGGAGGGGGTGAGCAGTTCTTC,CASSEGDRGGGEQFF